This entry concerns a single T cell receptor beta chain. This record belongs to a study of blood T cells in healthy people across ages. The CDR3 is 14 residues long. Between the trimmed V and J ends, which lost 3 bases and 1 base, there was a span of 10 bases. Per germline, CDR1 SGHNT and CDR2 YENEEA. Using a J-beta primer mix together with a sample-barcoded 5' primer, a second PCR was run for about 6 to 11 cycles. TCRdb processed the 5' RACE reads anew with MiXCR; each CDR3 protein has one entry. The sample records under 750,000 distinct CDR3 sequences, around 50% being singletons. The sample comprised blood. This TCR was recovered from a man of 80 years or more in good health. This sequence joins TRBV11-3 and TRBJ2-7; D perhaps matches TRBD2 (6 bases). CDR3 nucleotide sequence: TGTGCCAGCAGCTTTGGGCGGGAATCCTACGAGCAGTACTTC. It codes for CASSFGRESYEQYF.